These T cell receptor beta chains were read from a single sample in a study of blood T cell repertoires in COVID-19. Only in-frame clones appear in the TCRdb table, and some are missing; sequencing was by immunoSEQ multiplex PCR. The table lists 110,000 or so clones, 85% of them singletons, with about 13% in the top ten. The sequenced material came from peripheral blood. All receptors come from a human donor in a cohort sampled during active COVID-19. Each CDR3 is given with its conserved first and last residue. D genes are given only for firm matches. For some rows the clone size is stated as once, few or many, or as a class when expanded; others skip it.

j_call,v_call,clone_size,d_call,cdr3_aa,cdr3_nt
TRBJ1-2,TRBV4-3,-,-,CASSQERYFNYGYTF,TGCGCCAGCAGCCAAGAGCGGTATTTTAACTATGGCTACACCTTC
TRBJ2-1,TRBV29-1,-,-,CSVEERRAMPYNEQFF,TGCAGCGTTGAAGAGCGGCGAGCGATGCCCTACAATGAGCAGTTCTTC
TRBJ2-3,TRBV28,-,-,CASSFLGGLDTDTQYF,TGTGCCAGCAGTTTTTTAGGAGGTTTGGACACAGATACGCAGTATTTT
TRBJ2-3,TRBV3-1/TRBV3-2,-,TRBD2,CASSPGSGLAGVRDTQYF,TGTGCCAGCAGCCCCGGCTCGGGACTAGCGGGGGTAAGAGATACGCAGTATTTT
TRBJ2-3,TRBV19,-,TRBD2,CATRGSGGPDTQYF,TGTGCCACTAGGGGGTCGGGGGGGCCGGATACGCAGTATTTT
TRBJ1-6,TRBV30,-,-,CAWSLARQRLSPLHF,TGCGCCTGGAGTTTGGCCCGGCAGCGCCTTTCACCCCTCCACTTT
TRBJ2-1,TRBV7-8,-,TRBD2,CASSLGGGAGQFF,TGTGCCAGCAGCTTAGGCGGGGGGGCCGGGCAGTTCTTC
TRBJ2-7,TRBV19,-,-,CASSIKGGYEQYF,TGTGCCAGTAGTATTAAAGGGGGCTACGAGCAGTACTTC
TRBJ2-1,TRBV5-1,-,-,CASSLVASPYNEQFF,TGCGCCAGCAGCTTGGTGGCTAGCCCCTACAATGAGCAGTTCTTC
TRBJ2-7,TRBV6-2/TRBV6-3,few,-,CASSYFGVTYEQYF,TGTGCCAGCAGTTATTTCGGGGTTACCTACGAGCAGTACTTC
TRBJ1-3,TRBV5-1,-,-,CASSLGRRLSGNTIYF,TGCGCCAGCAGCTTGGGACGGAGGCTCTCTGGAAACACCATATATTTT
TRBJ1-2,TRBV6-5,-,TRBD1,CASSQYSGTGFSYTF,TGTGCCAGCAGCCAATACTCCGGGACAGGCTTTAGCTACACCTTC